The present T cell receptor (beta chain) was sequenced within a study of graft-versus-host responses after intestinal transplantation. Study background: Recipients across the board were started on anti-thymocyte globulin induction, then kept on tacrolimus and steroids for around 3 years.

The study's findings and limits: GvH clonotypes were identified within recipient marrow, with a subset emerging first in ileum or blood. Graft-donor T cell macrochimerism in patients accompanied high graft-versus-host to host-versus-graft clonal ratios in allografts.

Sequencing was performed with immunoSEQ multiplex PCR; in TCRdb, only in-frame clones are kept and a portion is missing. The data contain under 95,000 clones, around 89% of them seen just once; the ten biggest clones take up about 0.27%. Losses at the gene ends were 4 bases for V and 5 bases for J; bases not matched to a gene: 4. The CDR3 contains 13 residues. CDR1 and CDR2 (germline): SNHLY, FYNNEI. Concerning this clone: The antigen remains undetermined.

The chain joins TRBV2 to TRBJ2-5; TRBD1 matches 7 bases. The source material was unstimulated CD4+ T cells sorted from spleen or lymph node cells, sampled before transplant. The TCR was taken from a human donor who was the organ donor for an intestinal transplant. CDR3 bases: TGTGCCAGCAGTGGACAGGGTGTGGAGACCCAGTACTTC. Translated, it gives CASSGQGVETQYF. Combining the CDR3 with reference TRBV2 and TRBJ2-5 gives the whole variable domain EPEVTQTPSHQVTQMGQEVILRCVPISNHLYFYWYRQILGQKVEFLVSFYNNEISEKSEIFDDQFSVERPDGSNFTLKIRSTKLEDSAMYFCASSGQGVETQYFGPGTRLLVL.